The present TCR beta chain was sequenced within a study of technical replicates of blood from a few donors. Generated by immunoSEQ multiplex PCR, the TCRdb table keeps only in-frame clones and is missing some. The sample includes approximately 88,000 clones, 90% to 98% of them seen just once. V was clipped by 3 bases and J by 3 bases, with 2 bases between them. There are 11 residues in the CDR3. CDR1 and CDR2 (germline): SGHRS, YFSETQ. Source material: T cells isolated from PBMCs. The chain combines TRBV5-1 with TRBJ2-3, with unresolved D. The clonotype comes from a human donor in good health. CDR3 in amino acids: CASSSTDTQYF. Written as DNA, the CDR3 is TGCGCCAGCAGCTCTACAGATACGCAGTATTTT. The full variable domain, its missing parts supplied by reference TRBV5-1 and TRBJ2-3, is KAGVTQTPRYLIKTRGQQVTLSCSPISGHRSVSWYQQTPGQGLQFLFEYFSETQRNKGNFPGRFSGRQFSNSRSEMNVSTLELGDSALYLCASSSTDTQYFGPGTRLTVL.